This T cell receptor beta chain was captured in a study of Graves' ophthalmopathy and Graves' hyperthyroidism. Amplification from RNA transcripts yielded the TCR beta CDR3 regions. Second-round multiplex PCR came after first-round RT-PCR with HTBI primers. Each CDR3 protein is one row after TCRdb ran MiXCR on the multiplex PCR reads. Here the sample spans some 380,000 distinct CDR3 sequences, 15% to 19% being singletons. This CDR3 contains 16 residues. CDR1 and CDR2 from the germline V gene are LNHDA and SQIVND (reference sequence). The germline V and J ends were trimmed by 1 base and 9 bases, with 16 bases remaining between them. This clonotype was found a few times.

The sample comprised peripheral blood. The chain recombines TRBV19 with TRBJ2-6; D unclear. The receptor's source is a woman aged 18-35 years with stable Graves' hyperthyroidism. The DNA for the CDR3 is TGTGCCAGTAGTATAGCCCTCTCCGATCTCCGCAACGTCCTGACTTTC. It translates to CASSIALSDLRNVLTF.